Listed below are T cell receptor beta chains from one sample, sequenced in a study of T cell repertoires in cytomegalovirus infection. No antigen has been identified for these receptors. Each CDR3 protein is one row after TCRdb ran MiXCR on the reads. Among approximately 110,000 distinct CDR3 sequences listed, approximately 45% were seen once. This material consisted of CD8+ T cells from cultured PBMCs, taken from culture after CMV antigen stimulation. These receptors were obtained from a human donor in good health (CMV status not recorded). Some clones in this sample may be carry-over from other donors' samples. CDR3s include the opening cysteine and the closing phenylalanine or tryptophan. The D gene is left open where the match is weak. Size is stated for part of the rows, as once, few or many counts, or as a class when the clone is expanded.

>NA|TRBV9|TRBJ1-2|NA
TGTGCCAGCAGCGCAGCCATAACAGTGCCTTGGGGCTACACCTTC
CASSAAITVPWGYTF
>many|TRBV11-1|TRBJ2-1|NA
TGTGCCAGCAGCTCGGGGGGCACTGTGGATGAGCAGTTCTTC
CASSSGGTVDEQFF
>NA|TRBV7-9|TRBJ1-2|NA
TGTGCCAGCAGCTTAGGTAGCGGGGATCAAGGCTACACCTTC
CASSLGSGDQGYTF
>NA|TRBV14|TRBJ1-1|TRBD1
TGTGCCAGCAGCCAACTTCAGGGGGGATGGACTGAAGCTTTCTTT
CASSQLQGGWTEAFF
>NA|TRBV19|TRBJ2-7|NA
TGTGCCAGTATCACATCCCGGTTAGGGGCCTACGAGCAGTACTTC
CASITSRLGAYEQYF
>once|TRBV6-6|TRBJ1-1|NA
TGTGCCAGCAGTTACGAGACAGAGAACACTGAAGCTTTCTTT
CASSYETENTEAFF
>NA|TRBV20-1|TRBJ2-2|TRBD1
TGCAGTGCTTTTTCACAGGGGGCAAGCGCCGGGGAGCTGTTTTTT
CSAFSQGASAGELFF
>NA|TRBV20-1|TRBJ2-5|NA
TGCAGTGCTAGTAACGGTCCCTGGGTAGGGGCGGAAGAGACCCAGTACTTC
CSASNGPWVGAEETQYF
>many|TRBV2|TRBJ2-1|TRBD2
TGTGCCAGCAGTGATGTTAGCGGGGCCGTCAATGAGCAGTTCTTC
CASSDVSGAVNEQFF
>few|TRBV2|TRBJ2-2|NA
TGTGCCAGCAGTGAAGCAGGGGATTGGTCCGGGGAGCTGTTTTTT
CASSEAGDWSGELFF
>few|TRBV11-2|TRBJ2-7|TRBD1
TGTGCCAGCAGCTTAGCCCGGGGCTTGGGGACAGGGGGATACGAGCAGTACTTC
CASSLARGLGTGGYEQYF
>NA|TRBV7-9|TRBJ1-3|NA
TGTGCCAGCAGCCAACCAGAGGGAACCAGGGAAAGAGAAGGAAACACCATATATTTT
CASSQPEGTREREGNTIYF
>NA|TRBV12-3/TRBV12-4|TRBJ2-5|TRBD2
TGTGCCAGCAGTCCAAAGACTAGCGGGAGCATTGGGGGGGAGACCCAGTACTTC
CASSPKTSGSIGGETQYF
>NA|TRBV29-1|TRBJ2-3|NA
TGCAGCGTTGTTGCTGGGTTAAGCACAGATACGCAGTATTTT
CSVVAGLSTDTQYF
>NA|TRBV10-2|TRBJ2-3|TRBD2
TGCGCCAGCAGTGAGCCGAGGAAGGGGAGGGGCACAGATACGCAGTATTTT
CASSEPRKGRGTDTQYF
>NA|TRBV5-1|TRBJ1-1|TRBD1
TGCGCCAGCAGCCCGTCCGGGACAGGAGAAGCTTTCTTT
CASSPSGTGEAFF
>NA|TRBV27|TRBJ2-1|NA
TGTGCCAGCAGTTTGGGAAGGTACAATGAGCAGTTCTTC
CASSLGRYNEQFF
>many|TRBV12-3/TRBV12-4|TRBJ2-1|TRBD2
TGTGCCAGCAGTTATCGGGGGGGGGCGGATGAGCAGTTCTTC
CASSYRGGADEQFF
>few|TRBV4-1|TRBJ1-6|NA
TGCGCCAGCAGCCAAGATCTACGGTACTATAATTCACCCCTCCACTTT
CASSQDLRYYNSPLHF
>NA|TRBV18|TRBJ2-3|NA
TGTGCCAGCTTAGACAGAGACACAGATACGCAGTATTTT
CASLDRDTDTQYF
>NA|TRBV12-3/TRBV12-4|TRBJ2-7|TRBD1
TGTGCCAGCAGAGACAGGGGTTCCGACGAGCAGTACTTC
CASRDRGSDEQYF
>NA|TRBV12-3/TRBV12-4|TRBJ1-2|NA
TGTGCCAGCAGTTCCCAGGGATTGAATGGCTACACCTTC
CASSSQGLNGYTF
>NA|TRBV7-2|TRBJ2-1|NA
TGTGCCAGCAGCTTAGAAGGGACACAGTTCTTC
CASSLEGTQFF
>NA|TRBV7-4|TRBJ2-1|NA
TGTGCCAGCAGCCTTACTATTTTTAAGCAGTTCTTC
CASSLTIFKQFF
>few|TRBV7-2|TRBJ2-3|TRBD2
TGTGCCAGCAGCTTAGATGGAGCAGCGGGGGGGGGCCACGACGGTACGCAGTATTTT
CASSLDGAAGGGHDGTQYF